Included here is one T cell receptor beta chain sequence, with context. The CDR3 loop spans 13 amino acids. CDR1 and CDR2 from the germline V gene are SGHRS and YFSETQ. Trimming shortened V by 2 bases and J by 4 bases, and 9 bases separated the two germline ends. In the source study's methods: Reference gene primer amplification gave estimated nucleated cell counts. Using immunoSEQ multiplex PCR, the repertoire was profiled, and TCRdb retains in-frame clones only, with some absent. The DNA was the basis for D and trimming; V, J and clone size are from that table. Here the sample spans around 28,000 clones, 70% to 90% being singletons. The data derive from a study of blood T cell repertoires in COVID-19.

Source material: peripheral blood. J is TRBJ1-1 and V is TRBV5-1; D is unresolved. The receptor was isolated from a human donor in a cohort sampled during active COVID-19. This chain's CDR3 is CASSLAWSTEAFF. The CDR3 region has the DNA TGCGCCAGCAGCTTAGCGTGGAGCACTGAAGCTTTCTTT.